These T cell receptor beta chains were read from a single sample in a study of blood T cells in healthy people across ages. One entry per CDR3 protein, called by TCRdb with MiXCR from the 5' RACE reads. The sample carries roughly 1,100,000 distinct CDR3 sequences, 20% to 25% recorded once. Separately, the same data were catalogued under a study of T cells of mothers and their children.

Material for sequencing was blood. The receptors stem from a girl aged 2 to 10 in good health. Both conserved end residues are part of each CDR3. The D gene is left open where the match is weak. Clone sizes are given selectively: once, few, many, or a class where the clone is expanded.

j_call v_call clone_size d_call cdr3_aa cdr3_nt
TRBJ2-3 TRBV12-3/TRBV12-4 few - CASSFRSVTDTQYF TGTGCCAGCAGTTTTAGGAGTGTCACAGATACGCAGTATTTT
TRBJ2-1 TRBV20-1 - TRBD2 CSAHLAGGSNEQFF TGCAGTGCCCATCTAGCGGGGGGTTCGAATGAGCAGTTCTTC
TRBJ2-5 TRBV20-1 - TRBD2 CSASRDGGAGETQYF TGCAGTGCTAGTAGGGACGGGGGGGCCGGGGAGACCCAGTACTTC
TRBJ2-7 TRBV7-9 - - CASSLESGAYEQYF TGTGCCAGCAGCTTAGAAAGCGGTGCCTACGAGCAGTACTTC
TRBJ2-5 TRBV5-5 few TRBD1 CASSLSPGQGQETQYF TGTGCCAGCAGCTTGTCGCCGGGACAGGGTCAAGAGACCCAGTACTTC
TRBJ2-2 TRBV7-9 - TRBD2 CASSPNPFSGGNTGELFF TGTGCCAGCAGCCCAAACCCTTTTAGCGGGGGAAACACCGGGGAGCTGTTTTTT
TRBJ2-2 TRBV7-3 few TRBD1 CASSSSLTGGSTGELFF TGTGCCAGCAGCTCTTCTCTGACAGGGGGCAGCACCGGGGAGCTGTTTTTT
TRBJ1-3 TRBV5-6 - TRBD1 CASSSPGQGAGNTIYF TGTGCCAGCAGCTCGCCGGGACAGGGAGCTGGAAACACCATATATTTT
TRBJ1-4 TRBV13 - TRBD1 CASSLRGTGDEKLFF TGTGCCAGCAGCTTAAGGGGGACAGGGGACGAAAAACTGTTTTTT
TRBJ1-4 TRBV15 - - CATSRVPGTGMEKLFF TGTGCCACCAGCAGAGTCCCCGGGACGGGGATGGAAAAACTGTTTTTT
TRBJ2-1 TRBV6-6 - - CASSYSIVNEQFF TGTGCCAGCAGTTACTCGATAGTGAATGAGCAGTTCTTC
TRBJ2-1 TRBV28 few - CASRSKRTGLEQFF TGTGCCAGCAGGTCGAAGAGAACAGGACTTGAGCAGTTCTTC
TRBJ2-3 TRBV4-1 - TRBD2 CASSQFGSGRARGTDTQYF TGCGCCAGCAGCCAATTTGGGAGCGGGAGGGCCCGGGGGACAGATACGCAGTATTTT
TRBJ2-1 TRBV5-1 - - CASRASSGNEQFF TGCGCCAGCCGGGCATCCTCGGGCAATGAGCAGTTCTTC
TRBJ1-2 TRBV25-1 - - CAGSVIRDEGGYTF TGTGCCGGCAGTGTAATTAGGGACGAAGGGGGCTACACCTTC
TRBJ1-2 TRBV25-1 few - CASRNFYGYTF TGTGCCAGCAGAAACTTCTATGGCTACACCTTC
TRBJ2-7 TRBV28 - TRBD1 CASSLAQGVPDEQYF TGTGCCAGCAGCCTTGCACAGGGGGTTCCCGACGAGCAGTACTTC
TRBJ2-1 TRBV6-6 few - CATNEGQFF TGTGCCACCAATGAGGGGCAGTTCTTC
TRBJ2-7 TRBV4-1 few TRBD1 CASSHPQTGDHEQYF TGCGCCAGCAGCCACCCCCAAACAGGGGATCACGAGCAGTACTTC
TRBJ2-1 TRBV11-2 few TRBD2 CASSTQWALPSGRRTYNEQFF TGTGCCAGCAGCACCCAGTGGGCATTACCTAGCGGGAGGAGGACCTACAATGAGCAGTTCTTC
TRBJ2-1 TRBV3-1 - - CASSQGPGGHEQFF TGTGCCAGCAGCCAAGGGCCTGGCGGCCATGAGCAGTTCTTC
TRBJ2-3 TRBV24-1 few - CATSLADTQYF TGTGCCACCAGTCTTGCTGATACGCAGTATTTT
TRBJ2-3 TRBV5-1 few TRBD2 CASREGSQSTDTQYF TGCGCCAGCCGGGAGGGCAGCCAAAGCACAGATACGCAGTATTTT
TRBJ2-1 TRBV24-1 few - CATSDLGGVNPRNEQFF TGTGCCACCAGTGATTTGGGTGGGGTAAATCCGCGCAATGAGCAGTTCTTC
TRBJ1-2 TRBV7-8 - - CASSLKGPGQLNYGYTF TGTGCCAGCAGCTTAAAGGGACCGGGACAACTGAACTATGGCTACACCTTC
TRBJ2-7 TRBV29-1 few TRBD1 CSVEEWDNRDRMIEQYF TGCAGCGTTGAAGAGTGGGACAACCGGGACAGGATGATCGAGCAGTACTTC
TRBJ2-7 TRBV4-3 few - CASSQDRGPYYEQYF TGCGCCAGCAGCCAAGATCGGGGACCCTACTACGAGCAGTACTTC
TRBJ2-3 TRBV4-1 - - CASSQSALGRSDTQYF TGCGCCAGCAGCCAATCGGCCTTGGGACGGTCAGATACGCAGTATTTT
TRBJ1-4 TRBV9 few - CAGSVTGGLSEKLFF TGTGCCGGCAGCGTAACTGGGGGGCTTAGCGAAAAACTGTTTTTT
TRBJ2-7 TRBV7-9 few TRBD2 CASRGLSIAGASSYEQYF TGTGCCAGCAGGGGCCTATCGATAGCGGGAGCGAGCTCCTACGAGCAGTACTTC
TRBJ2-7 TRBV6-2/TRBV6-3 many - CASSRAYEQYF TGTGCCAGCAGCCGGGCCTACGAGCAGTACTTC
TRBJ2-5 TRBV4-1 - - CASSQEGVYQYF TGCGCCAGCAGCCAAGAAGGTGTCTACCAGTACTTC
TRBJ1-1 TRBV13 few - CASSFTVEAFF TGTGCCAGCAGCTTTACGGTTGAAGCTTTCTTT
TRBJ2-3 TRBV29-1 few - CSVVRADTQYF TGCAGCGTTGTCAGGGCAGATACGCAGTATTTT
TRBJ1-4 TRBV15 few - CAASEEGSHNEKLFF TGTGCCGCCAGCGAAGAGGGGTCTCACAATGAAAAACTGTTTTTT
TRBJ2-4 TRBV3-1 few TRBD1 CASSQAPTGTNIQYF TGTGCCAGCAGCCAAGCCCCGACAGGGACAAACATTCAGTACTTC
TRBJ2-7 TRBV20-1 few TRBD1 CSASSWDAERGGYEQCF TGCAGTGCTAGTTCATGGGACGCGGAAAGAGGGGGCTACGAGCAGTGCTTC
TRBJ2-1 TRBV7-6 - - CASSLGKDSSYNEQFF TGTGCCAGCAGCTTAGGCAAGGATAGCTCCTACAATGAGCAGTTCTTC
TRBJ2-3 TRBV20-1 - - CSAHDRSTDTQYF TGCAGTGCTCACGACAGGAGCACAGATACGCAGTATTTT
TRBJ2-7 TRBV2 - TRBD1 CASSLDRDIGYEQYF TGTGCCAGCAGCCTCGACAGGGATATAGGTTACGAGCAGTACTTC
TRBJ2-3 TRBV5-1 - TRBD2 CASSPGLAFDTQYF TGCGCCAGCAGCCCAGGACTAGCCTTCGATACGCAGTATTTT
TRBJ2-7 TRBV28 - TRBD1 CASSSDRTGTYEQYF TGTGCCAGCAGTAGCGATCGGACAGGGACTTACGAGCAGTACTTC